These 23 T cell receptor beta chains share one sample of origin, sequenced in a study of CD8 T cells in Susac syndrome. 0.5 to 1 ug RNA was reverse transcribed with random hexamers. TCRdb independently ran MiXCR on the immunoSEQ multiplex PCR reads; one entry per CDR3 protein. The repertoire consists of 200,000 or so distinct CDR3 sequences, with roughly 96% occurring once and the leading ten covering roughly 0.088%. The source material was CD4+ T cells from PBMCs. These receptor sequences come from a human donor with multiple sclerosis.

V gene TRBV3-1 combines with J gene TRBJ2-3, with 9 bases fitting TRBD2. The CDR3 is 14 residues long. Germline lookup yields CDR1 LGHDT and CDR2 YNNKEL (reference sequence). V shed 7 bases, J shed 5 bases, and the junction held 7 bases outside the gene matches. The CDR3 DNA is TGTGCCAGCACTCTCGAGACTAGCGGAGATACGCAGTATTTT. It translates to CASTLETSGDTQYF.

The V call is TRBV5-1, the J call TRBJ1-2, with no clear D. The CDR3 is 13 residues long. Trimming removed 0 bases from V and 4 bases from J, with 7 bases in between. From germline, CDR1 is SGHRS and CDR2 YFSETQ. In nucleotides, the CDR3 is TGCGCCAGCAGCTTGGACGGACGCTATGGCTACACCTTC. This codes for CASSLDGRYGYTF.

The CDR3 spells CASEAHPGAGYTF. For the CDR3, the DNA is TGTGCCTCCGAAGCCCACCCGGGTGCAGGCTACACCTTC. This sequence joins TRBV27 and TRBJ1-2; D unclear. Germline CDR1 MNHEY, CDR2 SMNVEV (reference sequence). The CDR3 has 13 residues. The ends were cut back, 11 bases at V and 8 bases at J, with 21 bases in the middle.

The chain employs TRBV3-1 and TRBJ2-7; D remains unclear. The CDR3 has 12 residues. V lost 1 base and J lost 7, with 8 bases in between. CDR1 is LGHDT and CDR2 is YNNKEL in the germline V gene (reference sequence). The CDR3 loop reads CASSQGRAEQYF. DNA of the CDR3: TGTGCCAGCAGCCAAGGCCGGGCGGAGCAGTACTTC.

This chain connects TRBV9 to TRBJ2-5; D might be TRBD2 (6 bases). Between the trimmed V and J ends, which lost 2 bases and 2 bases, there was a span of 13 bases. CDR1 is SGDLS, CDR2 YYNGEE, per germline. CDR3 size: 15 residues. DNA of the CDR3: TGTGCCAGCAGCGTTACGTCGGGGGTGCAAGAGACCCAGTACTTC. It is translated as CASSVTSGVQETQYF.

J is TRBJ2-7 and V is TRBV4-1; 10 bases align to TRBD2. Trimming took 0 bases from V and 3 from J; bases not matched to a gene: 5. CDR1 is MGHRA and CDR2 is YSYEKL in the germline V gene. The CDR3 runs to 16 residues. The DNA of the CDR3 is TGCGCCAGCAGCCAAGAGTCGGGACTAGCGCTCTACGAGCAGTACTTC. This encodes CASSQESGLALYEQYF.

This clonotype appeared a few times. The V call is TRBV27, the J call TRBJ1-5, with no clear D. V lost 5 bases to trimming and J lost 4 bases, with 6 bases between them. Germline loops: CDR1 MNHEY, CDR2 SMNVEV (reference sequence). The CDR3 is made up of 12 amino acids. The CDR3 DNA follows: TGTGCCAGCAGTCAACAAAATCAGCCCCAGCATTTT. Translation: CASSQQNQPQHF.

The chain employs TRBV20-1 and TRBJ2-1; 7 nucleotides agree with TRBD1. Germline V gene sequence: CDR1 DFQATT, CDR2 SNEGSKA (reference sequence). V shed 6 bases, J shed 8 bases, and the junction held 7 bases outside the gene matches. CDR3 length: 12 residues. The CDR3 here is CSALTGHDEQFF. CDR3 coding DNA: TGCAGTGCCTTGACAGGGCATGATGAGCAGTTCTTC.

The genes are TRBV20-1 and TRBJ2-3, with a possible D match to TRBD1 (5 bases). Germline CDR1 reads DFQATT; CDR2 reads SNEGSKA (reference sequence). V lost 6 bases and J lost 2, with 15 bases in between. This CDR3 contains 14 residues. The CDR3 DNA reads as TGCAGTGCCAGATCTCAAGGGGACACAGATACGCAGTATTTT. Translated, it gives CSARSQGDTDTQYF.

This rearrangement joins TRBV20-1 to TRBJ1-5; D gene ambiguous. This CDR3 comprises 9 residues. Germline CDR1 and CDR2: DFQATT and SNEGSKA (reference sequence). CDR3 in amino acids: CPLTQPQHF. CDR3 bases: TGCCCTCTTACCCAGCCCCAGCATTTT.

This clonotype was seen more than once but under ten times. The chain joins TRBV20-1 to TRBJ2-1; D ambiguous. Trimming removed 2 bases at V and 3 bases at J, with 5 bases between. There are 12 residues in the CDR3. Germline V gene data show CDR1 as DFQATT and CDR2 as SNEGSKA (reference sequence). The CDR3 sequence: CSARLGYNEQFF. The CDR3 nucleotides read TGCAGTGCTAGATTGGGCTACAATGAGCAGTTCTTC.

V usage is TRBV20-1 and J usage is TRBJ2-5; 8 positions match TRBD2. This CDR3 comprises 20 residues. With 3 bases clipped from V and 1 base from J, the junction kept 22 bases outside the gene matches. Germline values: CDR1 DFQATT, CDR2 SNEGSKA (reference sequence). CDR3 sequence: CSASLVLAGPAGAIQETQYF. The CDR3 region has the DNA TGCAGTGCTAGCCTTGTATTAGCGGGACCCGCCGGTGCCATCCAAGAGACCCAGTACTTC.

The rearrangement joins TRBV7-9 to TRBJ2-7; 7 positions agree with TRBD2. CDR3 length equals 15 residues. Germline assignment: CDR1 SEHNR and CDR2 FQNEAQ (reference sequence). Germline trimming cut 5 bases from V and 6 bases from J; bases unmatched to any gene: 13. As DNA, the CDR3 is TGTGCCAGCAGCCCTACCTGGACTAGAGCCTTCGAGCAGTACTTC. Translated: CASSPTWTRAFEQYF.

The genes are TRBV27 and TRBJ2-1, with 9 positions matching TRBD2. CDR1 is MNHEY, CDR2 SMNVEV, per germline (reference sequence). The CDR3 has 15 residues. V lost 2 bases, J lost 5 bases, and 4 bases stayed unmatched. The CDR3 protein is CASSLPGLAHNEQFF. CDR3 bases: TGTGCCAGCAGTTTACCGGGACTAGCTCACAATGAGCAGTTCTTC.

V gene TRBV6-5 combines with J gene TRBJ2-1; D is undetermined. From germline, CDR1 is MNHEY and CDR2 SVGAGI. Deletions cut 8 bases from V and 8 bases from J, with 19 bases between. The CDR3 runs to 14 residues. CDR3 sequence reads: CASGQRDVHHEQFF. As DNA, the CDR3 is TGTGCCAGCGGGCAGCGCGACGTACACCATGAGCAGTTCTTC.

The chain has TRBV19 and TRBJ2-7; D is perhaps TRBD2 (5 bases). The V end lost 6 bases, the J end lost 2 bases, and 14 bases lay between the germline ends. This CDR3 spans 14 amino acids. The germline CDR1 and CDR2 sequences are LNHDA and SQIVND (reference sequence). CDR3 sequence reads: CASRQDSAAYEQYF. CDR3 DNA sequence: TGTGCCAGTAGGCAGGACTCCGCCGCCTACGAGCAGTACTTC.

This chain joins TRBV18 and TRBJ2-7, with D perhaps matching TRBD1 (6 bases). The CDR3 spans 15 residues. The germline gives CDR1 KGHSH, CDR2 LQKENI. Between the trimmed V and J ends, which lost 3 bases and 0 bases, there was a span of 12 bases. For the CDR3, the DNA is TGTGCCAGCTCACCTCGACAGGTCCTCTCCTACGAGCAGTACTTC. Protein product: CASSPRQVLSYEQYF. The whole variable domain, remainder taken from reference TRBV18 and TRBJ2-7, is NAGVMQNPRHLVRRRGQEARLRCSPMKGHSHVYWYRQLPEEGLKFMVYLQKENIIDESGMPKERFSAEFPKEGPSILRIQQVVRGDSAAYFCASSPRQVLSYEQYFGPGTRLTVT.

The chain has TRBV11-2 and TRBJ2-6; no clear D gene. CDR1 and CDR2 from the germline V gene are SGHAT and FQNNGV. The V end lost 5 bases, the J end lost 2 bases, and 4 bases lay between the germline ends. This CDR3 is 13 amino acids long. The CDR3 nucleotides read TGTGCCAGCAGCGTCGCTGGGGCCAACGTCCTGACTTTC. Translation gives CASSVAGANVLTF. The variable domain in full, with the rest retrieved from reference TRBV11-2 and TRBJ2-6, is EAGVAQSPRYKIIEKRQSVAFWCNPISGHATLYWYQQILGQGPKLLIQFQNNGVVDDSQLPKDRFSAERLKGVDSTLKIQPAKLEDSAVYLCASSVAGANVLTFGAGSRLTVL.

This chain connects TRBV20-1 to TRBJ2-5; 11 bases map to TRBD2. With 4 bases clipped from V and 5 bases from J, the junction kept 6 bases outside the gene matches. Germline loops: CDR1 DFQATT, CDR2 SNEGSKA (reference sequence). The CDR3 runs 14 residues. The CDR3 protein is CSAISGGAEETQYF. Written as DNA, the CDR3 is TGCAGTGCTATTAGCGGGGGGGCAGAGGAGACCCAGTACTTC.

The chain links TRBV9 to TRBJ2-1; possible D gene TRBD2, 5 bases. The CDR3 extends over 13 amino acids. The V gene lost 4 bases and the J gene lost 10 bases, with 15 bases spanning the gap. In germline, CDR1 is SGDLS, CDR2 YYNGEE. CDR3 loop: CASSPEVTREQFF. Written as DNA, the CDR3 is TGTGCCAGCAGCCCAGAAGTCACTAGAGAGCAGTTCTTC.

This chain joins TRBV29-1 and TRBJ1-2, with 10 bases matching TRBD1. Germline-derived CDR1 and CDR2 are SQVTM and ANQGSEA. The CDR3 has 13 residues. Trimming at V came to 7 bases and at J to 8 bases, leaving 10 bases not matched to a gene. The CDR3 loop is CSAETGTGEGYTF. Written as DNA, the CDR3 is TGCAGCGCAGAAACCGGGACAGGGGAGGGCTACACCTTC.

This chain uses TRBV5-1 with TRBJ2-5, with D unresolved. Between the trimmed V and J ends, which lost 0 bases and 5 bases, there was a span of 11 bases. In germline, CDR1 is SGHRS, CDR2 YFSETQ. The CDR3 sequence is 14 residues long. The CDR3 loop is CASSLAGIGETQYF. For the CDR3, the DNA is TGCGCCAGCAGCTTGGCCGGAATCGGGGAGACCCAGTACTTC.

The rearrangement uses TRBV13 and TRBJ2-7; possible D gene TRBD1, 6 bases. The V end was cut by 4 bases, the J end by 3 bases, with 22 bases between. Germline CDR1 PRHDT, CDR2 FYEKMQ (reference sequence). The CDR3 contains 17 residues. DNA of the CDR3: TGTGCCAGCAGCTCAAGAACCGGGACACCGGGTGACTACGAGCAGTACTTC. Protein sequence: CASSSRTGTPGDYEQYF.